This T cell receptor beta chain was observed in a study of cytomegalovirus exposure and HLA in healthy donors. Notes on the study in general: A later analysis found first-cohort TCR clusters tended to co-occur in the 95 to 150 validation repertoires. The listing of 160 or so TCR beta chains classed them as cytomegalovirus-associated.

The data were produced by immunoSEQ multiplex PCR, yet TCRdb's version contains in-frame clones alone and is incomplete. The table lists 70,000 to 80,000 clones, about 94% of them singletons, with roughly 3.2% in the top ten. Trimming left V 1 base short and J 4 bases short, with 10 bases between. Germline V gene sequence: CDR1 LGHNT, CDR2 FRNRAP. This CDR3 contains 14 residues. Regarding this clone: Its cognate antigen is unknown.

The chain carries TRBV12-5 and TRBJ2-5, with D maybe TRBD1 (5 bases). The sequence was collected from a woman aged 18 to 35 in good health and CMV-seropositive. What was sequenced was PBMCs. CDR3 sequence (DNA): TGTGCTAGTGGTTTGGGGTCAGGGTCAGAGACCCAGTACTTC. The encoded protein is CASGLGSGSETQYF.